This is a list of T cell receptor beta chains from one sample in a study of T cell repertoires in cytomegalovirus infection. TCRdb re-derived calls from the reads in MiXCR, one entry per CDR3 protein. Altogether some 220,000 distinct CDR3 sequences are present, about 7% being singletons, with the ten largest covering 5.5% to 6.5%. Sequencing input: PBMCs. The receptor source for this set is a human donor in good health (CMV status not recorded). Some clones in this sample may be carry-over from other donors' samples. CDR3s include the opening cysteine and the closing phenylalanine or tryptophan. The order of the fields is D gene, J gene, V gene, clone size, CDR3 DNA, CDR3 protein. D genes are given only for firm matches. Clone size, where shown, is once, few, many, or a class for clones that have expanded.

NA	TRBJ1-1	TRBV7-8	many	TGTGCCAGCAGCTCACTACTGGGGTACACTGAAGCTTTCTTT	CASSSLLGYTEAFF
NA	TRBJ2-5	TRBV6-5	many	TGTGCCAGCAGTTACTCCGTGAGGAACTTAGAGACCCAGTACTTC	CASSYSVRNLETQYF
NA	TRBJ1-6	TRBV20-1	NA	TGCAGTGCTCTCTCGGGGAGGCTCTCACCCCTCCACTTT	CSALSGRLSPLHF
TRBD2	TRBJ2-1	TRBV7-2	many	TGTGCCAGCAGCAACATGGGACTAGCGGGGTGGAGCTCCTACAATGAGCAGTTCTTC	CASSNMGLAGWSSYNEQFF
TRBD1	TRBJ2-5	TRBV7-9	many	TGTGCCAGCAGCTTAGGGGACAGGGGCGGTATGGAGACCCAGTACTTC	CASSLGDRGGMETQYF
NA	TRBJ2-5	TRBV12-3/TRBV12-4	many	TGTGCCAGCAGTGTATCCGGGACAGAGACCCAGTACTTC	CASSVSGTETQYF
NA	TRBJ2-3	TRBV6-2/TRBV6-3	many	TGTGCCAGCAGTTACGGGCGGGGCCGCACAGATACGCAGTATTTT	CASSYGRGRTDTQYF
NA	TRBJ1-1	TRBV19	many	TGTGCCAGTAGTATAGTAGGCGCCGGGTTTCCCACTGAAGCTTTCTTT	CASSIVGAGFPTEAFF
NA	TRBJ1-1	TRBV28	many	TGTGCCAGCAGTCATATGACAGTAGCCTTTGAAGCTTTCTTT	CASSHMTVAFEAFF
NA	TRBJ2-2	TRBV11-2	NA	TGTGCCAGCACCCAGAACACCGGGGAGCTGTTTTTT	CASTQNTGELFF
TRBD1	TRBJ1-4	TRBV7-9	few	TGTGCCAGCAGCTCGGGACAGGGAAACCCTAATGAAAAACTGTTTTTT	CASSSGQGNPNEKLFF
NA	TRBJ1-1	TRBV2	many	TGTGCCAGCGGGCAACAGGGGAACACTGAAGCTTTCTTT	CASGQQGNTEAFF
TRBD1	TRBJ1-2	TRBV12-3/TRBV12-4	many	TGTGCCAGCAACTGGGGACAGGGGGCCGATGGCTACACCTTC	CASNWGQGADGYTF
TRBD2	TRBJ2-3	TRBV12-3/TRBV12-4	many	TGTGCCAGCAGCCCGAGCGGGGGGCCCACAGATACGCAGTATTTT	CASSPSGGPTDTQYF
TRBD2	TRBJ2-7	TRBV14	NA	TGTGCCAGCAGCCGGCCGACTAGCGGGGGCTACGAGCAGTACTTC	CASSRPTSGGYEQYF
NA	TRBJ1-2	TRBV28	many	TGTGCCAGCAGTTTTGGCAGGACCCGGGGCTACACCTTC	CASSFGRTRGYTF
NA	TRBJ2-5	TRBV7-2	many	TGTGCCAGCAGCTTGGGGGGGCCACAAGAGACCCAGTACTTC	CASSLGGPQETQYF
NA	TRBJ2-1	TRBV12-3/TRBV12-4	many	TGTGCCAGCAGTCGTACATCGGACAGTTACAATGAGCAGTTCTTC	CASSRTSDSYNEQFF
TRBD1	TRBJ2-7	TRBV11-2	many	TGTGCCAGCAGCCTCTCCAGGGGGCCCTACGAGCAGTACTTC	CASSLSRGPYEQYF
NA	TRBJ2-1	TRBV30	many	TGTGCCTGGAGTGTAGGGGGGGGCCGTGAGCAGTTCTTC	CAWSVGGGREQFF
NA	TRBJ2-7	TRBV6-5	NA	TGTGCCAGCCTCCCAAGGGGAGACAGTACCTACGAGCAGTACTTC	CASLPRGDSTYEQYF
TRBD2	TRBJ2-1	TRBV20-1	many	TGCAGTGCTAGAGATTTGAGAACTAGCGGGGGATCCTACAATGAGCAGTTCTTC	CSARDLRTSGGSYNEQFF
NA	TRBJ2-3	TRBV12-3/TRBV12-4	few	TGTGCCAGCAGTTCCCAGGCGTTAGGGGCAGATACGCAGTATTTT	CASSSQALGADTQYF
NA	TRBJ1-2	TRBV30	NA	TGTGCCTGGACCGGGATCCTCTATGGCTACACCTTC	CAWTGILYGYTF
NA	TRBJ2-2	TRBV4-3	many	TGCGCCAGCAGCCAAGCAGTCCGGGCAGGGCAGGCCCCCGGGGAGCTGTTTTTT	CASSQAVRAGQAPGELFF
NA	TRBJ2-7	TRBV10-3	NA	TGTGCCATCAGGGCAGGCTACGAGCAGTACTTC	CAIRAGYEQYF
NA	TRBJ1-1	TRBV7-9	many	TGTGCCAGCAGCAAGATAGGGTCCAAGGACACTGAAGCTTTCTTT	CASSKIGSKDTEAFF
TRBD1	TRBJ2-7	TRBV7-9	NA	TGTGCCAGCAGCTCTGATGACAGGGGGCAAGGTTACGAGCAGTACTTC	CASSSDDRGQGYEQYF
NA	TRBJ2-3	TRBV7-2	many	TGTGCCAGCAGCTTAGCGGCGGGGGCGGATACGCAGTATTTT	CASSLAAGADTQYF
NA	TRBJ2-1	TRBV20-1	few	TGCAGTGCTAGAGGCGATGAGCAGTTCTTC	CSARGDEQFF
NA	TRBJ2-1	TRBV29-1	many	TGCAGCGTTGAAGAAGTGAATGAGCAGTTCTTC	CSVEEVNEQFF
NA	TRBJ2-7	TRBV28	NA	TGTGCCAGCAGTTCCCCTACAAGCTCCTACGAGCAGTACTTC	CASSSPTSSYEQYF
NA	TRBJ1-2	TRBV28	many	TGTGCCAGCATGGAAGACGGGGCCCACTATGGCTACACCTTC	CASMEDGAHYGYTF
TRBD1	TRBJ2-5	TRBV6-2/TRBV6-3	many	TGTGCCAGCAGTGACAGGGTCCCGGAGACCCAGTACTTC	CASSDRVPETQYF
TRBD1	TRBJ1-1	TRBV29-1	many	TGCAGCGTTGAGGGAACTAGACAGGGGAACACTGAAGCTTTCTTT	CSVEGTRQGNTEAFF
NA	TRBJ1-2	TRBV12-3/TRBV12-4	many	TGTGCCAGCAGTGAGCGTAACTATGGCTACACCTTC	CASSERNYGYTF
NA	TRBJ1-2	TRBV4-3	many	TGCGCCAGCAGCCAAGAGGGTGGAGGGTACGACTATGGCTACACCTTC	CASSQEGGGYDYGYTF
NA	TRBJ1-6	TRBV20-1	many	TGCAGTGCTAGAGACACAGGGTACTCACCCCTCCACTTT	CSARDTGYSPLHF
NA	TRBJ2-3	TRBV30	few	TGTGCCTGGAGTGGGGGGGGGGGGGGGGGCGGCACAGATACGCAGTATTTT	CAWSGGGGGGGTDTQYF
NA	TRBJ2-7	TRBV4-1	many	TGCGCCAGCAGCCGCGACACAACCTACGAGCAGTACTTC	CASSRDTTYEQYF
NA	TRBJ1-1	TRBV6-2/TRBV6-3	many	TGTGCCAGCAGGCCCGGGGGCAGCTTGAACACTGAAGCTTTCTTT	CASRPGGSLNTEAFF
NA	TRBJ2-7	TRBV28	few	TGTGCCAGCAGTTTCGGCCAGGGCGACGAGCAGTACTTC	CASSFGQGDEQYF
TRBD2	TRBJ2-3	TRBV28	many	TGTGCCAGCAGTTTGAGGACTAGCGGGGGGCCCCTCGGGCAGTATTTT	CASSLRTSGGPLGQYF
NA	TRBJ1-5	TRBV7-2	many	TGTGCCAGCAGCCCCAGTTCGGGGGGCAATCAGCCCCAGCATTTT	CASSPSSGGNQPQHF
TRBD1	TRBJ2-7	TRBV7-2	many	TGTGCCAGCAGCTTAGATGACAGGGACTACGAGCAGTACTTC	CASSLDDRDYEQYF